The T cell receptor beta chain described here comes from a study of graft-versus-host responses after intestinal transplantation (dated by TCRdb to the early 2020s). The study in broad terms: The transplants that recipients received were multivisceral, liver-intestinal, or isolated intestinal. All recipients received anti-thymocyte globulin induction followed by maintenance tacrolimus and steroids for around 3 years. Graft-versus-host and host-versus-graft alloreactive T cell clones were tracked in the graft, circulation and bone marrow after intestinal transplantation using bulk TCR-beta CDR3 sequencing. Alloreactive clones were identified by sequencing pre-transplant mixed lymphocyte reaction products and comparing them with unstimulated pre-transplant donor and recipient T cells. The cohort enrolled 20 to 30 intestinal transplant recipients including one retransplant, and a few patients lacking pretransplant specimens were excluded. Donor T cell macrochimerism was defined as a peak of at least 4% donor T cells among recipient peripheral blood mononuclear cells. Instead of going to the commercial service, samples from a few later patients were sequenced in-house on an Illumina MiSeq and processed with MiXCR. Summary of the overall study and its limitations: GvH clones were found in recipient bone marrow, and some of the GvH clones appeared earlier in ileal mucosa or blood, which is consistent with an intestinal mucosal origin. Early after transplant, peak levels of circulating GvH clones were found to be associated with declines in HvG clones. In patients with donor T cell macrochimerism, the allografts had high GvH to HvG T cell clonal ratios. The conclusions were limited by the relatively low number and heterogeneity of the intestinal transplant patients.

Library preparation was by the immunoSEQ multiplex PCR assay. For most patients, genomic DNA was isolated with the Qiagen DNeasy Blood and Tissue Kit and sent frozen to Adaptive Biotechnologies for TCR sequencing. High-throughput TCR-beta CDR3 sequencing of genomic DNA from most patients was performed by Adaptive Biotechnologies. The source study handled its data this way. Adaptive's ImmunoSEQ software was the source of the TCR sequencing data for fewer than 20 patients, while three other patients were processed with MiXCR and VDJtools. CD4 versus CD8 sorting errors were corrected by removing sequences found in both subsets at a frequency ratio below 5:1. CDR3 nucleotide sequences shared between donor and recipient were removed because their origin could not be assigned. To count as alloreactive, a clone needed at least 2-fold expansion over unstimulated cells and a minimum CFSE-low frequency of 0.002% (template counts) or 0.001% (read counts). Clones were considered mappable if detected in sequenced pre-transplant spleen, lymph node, or MLR CFSE-low populations of the donor or recipient. Cumulative frequency of alloreactive clones was calculated as a percentage of all sequences weighted by copy number. TCRdb mirrors the immuneACCESS table, restricted to in-frame sequences. Some clones are absent from its copies; in checked studies, under half trace to an unresolved V gene, and the reason for the others is unknown. Clone size and the V and J calls come from that table; the DNA yielded D and trimming. This sample holds 70,000 to 95,000 clones; 80% to 95% were observed only once. The top ten clonotypes cover approximately 1.1% of the sample.

Details on this clone: Its antigen is currently not known. Base qualities were left out, and no much larger clone turns up one base away.

According to the study, the label for this sample's time point signals: cells obtained before transplantation from donor or recipient. CD3+CD4+ and CD3+CD8+ populations were FACS-sorted from unstimulated pre-transplant donor and recipient cells taken from spleen or lymph nodes. The TCR originated in a human donor who was the organ donor for an intestinal transplant. The sequencing here drew on unstimulated CD8+ T cells sorted from spleen or lymph node cells, taken before transplant.

The CDR3 region reads CASSQTGHTEAFF. The DNA sequence is TGTGCCAGCAGCCAGACAGGGCACACTGAAGCTTTCTTT. The receptor chain draws on TRBV14 and TRBJ1-1, with 7 middle bases fitting TRBD1. The germline V gene provides CDR1 SGHDN and CDR2 FVKESK. The CDR3, from cysteine to phenylalanine, totals 13 residues. Of the read, only the CDR3 DNA is kept; its 39 bases are in frame from base 1. V is pruned by 3 bases and J by 3 bases, leaving 1 base of the junction without a gene match. With all but the CDR3 taken from the reference TRBV14 and TRBJ1-1 genes, the full variable domain is: EAGVTQFPSHSVIEKGQTVTLRCDPISGHDNLYWYRRVMGKEIKFLLHFVKESKQDESGMPNNRFLAERTGGTYSTLKVQPAELEDSGVYFCASSQTGHTEAFFGQGTRLTVV.